These T cell receptor beta chains were read from a single sample in a study of T cells after yellow fever vaccination. A single record per CDR3 protein comes from TCRdb applying MiXCR to the 5' RACE reads. Here the sample spans over 250,000 distinct CDR3 sequences, about 5.2% being singletons. Sequencing was performed on CD4+ T cells sorted from PBMCs, taken on the day of the yellow fever booster vaccination. These receptors all stem from a man younger than 30 who received the YFV17D yellow fever vaccine. Each CDR3 is given without its conserved first and last residue.

v_call: TRBV5-1; j_call: TRBJ1-3; cdr3_aa: ASSVGTVGNTIY
v_call: TRBV5-1; j_call: TRBJ2-7; cdr3_aa: ASSSGASYEQY
v_call: TRBV5-1; j_call: TRBJ1-6; cdr3_aa: ASSRTGDYNSPLH
v_call: TRBV7-9; j_call: TRBJ2-2; cdr3_aa: ASRGPLRTGPMAGELF
v_call: TRBV5-1; j_call: TRBJ2-3; cdr3_aa: ASSSGSQGSTDTQY
v_call: TRBV6-6; j_call: TRBJ2-6; cdr3_aa: ASSYGEQAGANVLT
v_call: TRBV20-1; j_call: TRBJ2-3; cdr3_aa: SAPISSTDTQY
v_call: TRBV30; j_call: TRBJ2-7; cdr3_aa: ACLRDRSAYEQY
v_call: TRBV2; j_call: TRBJ1-5; cdr3_aa: ASIGTNNQPQH
v_call: TRBV6-6; j_call: TRBJ1-2; cdr3_aa: ASRPTGDSNYGYT
v_call: TRBV20-1; j_call: TRBJ1-1; cdr3_aa: SAGTVAPMNTEAF
v_call: TRBV7-2; j_call: TRBJ1-5; cdr3_aa: ASSFTAQPQH
v_call: TRBV20-1; j_call: TRBJ2-1; cdr3_aa: SANRPRGVSREQF
v_call: TRBV5-1; j_call: TRBJ1-3; cdr3_aa: ASSPVWDSSGNTIY
v_call: TRBV6-5; j_call: TRBJ2-7; cdr3_aa: ASSLLRVGASYEQY
v_call: TRBV5-6; j_call: TRBJ1-4; cdr3_aa: ASSFYRTRDEKLF
v_call: TRBV20-1; j_call: TRBJ1-6; cdr3_aa: SARSSDYNSPLH
v_call: TRBV24-1; j_call: TRBJ2-3; cdr3_aa: ATSDPSHPGADTQY
v_call: TRBV5-8; j_call: TRBJ2-5; cdr3_aa: ASSLEGLAGGETQY
v_call: TRBV20-1; j_call: TRBJ2-3; cdr3_aa: SARSPTSGGPDTQY
v_call: TRBV12-3/TRBV12-4; j_call: TRBJ2-3; cdr3_aa: ASRSGTGTADTQY
v_call: TRBV20-1; j_call: TRBJ1-2; cdr3_aa: SARDGRGYT
v_call: TRBV7-2; j_call: TRBJ2-3; cdr3_aa: ASSTRGSTQY
v_call: TRBV4-2; j_call: TRBJ2-3; cdr3_aa: ASSQPGTDHTDTQY
v_call: TRBV5-1; j_call: TRBJ1-2; cdr3_aa: ASSLGPANGYT
v_call: TRBV12-3/TRBV12-4; j_call: TRBJ1-1; cdr3_aa: ASSLIGRTPWEAF
v_call: TRBV6-2/TRBV6-3; j_call: TRBJ1-1; cdr3_aa: ASSLGRLAENTEAF
v_call: TRBV11-2; j_call: TRBJ2-7; cdr3_aa: ASSFGVNEQY
v_call: TRBV20-1; j_call: TRBJ2-7; cdr3_aa: SARDQGRGQYEQY
v_call: TRBV6-2/TRBV6-3; j_call: TRBJ2-7; cdr3_aa: ASSFGQGTYYEQY
v_call: TRBV6-1; j_call: TRBJ2-1; cdr3_aa: ASSEDGWGDRPNEQF
v_call: TRBV29-1; j_call: TRBJ2-7; cdr3_aa: SAVGQAGYEQY
v_call: TRBV28; j_call: TRBJ2-5; cdr3_aa: ASRSPGAAETQY
v_call: TRBV7-9; j_call: TRBJ1-4; cdr3_aa: ASSSDLPNEKLF
v_call: TRBV2; j_call: TRBJ1-6; cdr3_aa: ASRRGLRDNSPLH
v_call: TRBV24-1; j_call: TRBJ1-5; cdr3_aa: ATAGGGNQPQH
v_call: TRBV7-2; j_call: TRBJ1-5; cdr3_aa: ASSLGPKGQPQH